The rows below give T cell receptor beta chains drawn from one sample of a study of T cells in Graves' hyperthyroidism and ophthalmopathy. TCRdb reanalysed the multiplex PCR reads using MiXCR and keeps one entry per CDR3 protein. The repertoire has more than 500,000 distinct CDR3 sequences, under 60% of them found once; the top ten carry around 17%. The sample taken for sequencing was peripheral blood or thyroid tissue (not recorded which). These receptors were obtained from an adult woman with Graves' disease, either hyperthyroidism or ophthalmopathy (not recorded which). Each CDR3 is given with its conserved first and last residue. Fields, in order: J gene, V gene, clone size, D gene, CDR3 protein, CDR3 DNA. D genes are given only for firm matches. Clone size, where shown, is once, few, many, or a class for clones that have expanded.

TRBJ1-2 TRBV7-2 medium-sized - CASSPPPNYGYTF TGTGCCAGCAGTCCCCCCCCTAACTATGGCTACACCTTC
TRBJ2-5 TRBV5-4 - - CAIDGGGQLQETQYF TGTGCCATAGACGGCGGGGGACAGCTCCAAGAGACCCAGTACTTC
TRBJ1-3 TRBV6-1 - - CASSETGHGNTIYF TGTGCCAGCAGTGAAACGGGACACGGAAACACCATATATTTT
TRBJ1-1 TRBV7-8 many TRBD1 CASSPIDRVNTEAFF TGTGCCAGCAGCCCAATTGACAGGGTGAACACTGAAGCTTTCTTT
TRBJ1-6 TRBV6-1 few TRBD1 CASSPLDRGHGPMDSPLHF TGTGCCAGCAGTCCCCTGGACAGGGGGCACGGGCCCATGGATTCACCCCTCCACTTT
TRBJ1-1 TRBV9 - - CASSVEVMNTEAFF TGTGCCAGCAGCGTAGAAGTGATGAACACTGAAGCTTTCTTT
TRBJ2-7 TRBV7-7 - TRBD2 CASWGLAGGEQYF TGTGCTAGCTGGGGACTAGCGGGAGGCGAGCAGTACTTC
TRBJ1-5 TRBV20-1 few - CSATITAGQPQHF TGCAGTGCCACTATTACTGCGGGCCAGCCCCAGCATTTT
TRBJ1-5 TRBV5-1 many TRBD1 CASSPLGTENQPQHF TGCGCCAGCAGCCCCTTAGGGACAGAGAATCAGCCCCAGCATTTT
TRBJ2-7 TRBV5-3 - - CARSPSGVDEQYF TGTGCCAGAAGCCCCAGCGGAGTCGACGAGCAGTACTTC
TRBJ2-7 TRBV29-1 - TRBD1 CSRDRAYEQYF TGCAGTCGGGACAGAGCCTACGAGCAGTACTTC
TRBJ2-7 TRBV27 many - CASSLHHEQYF TGTGCCAGCAGTTTACACCACGAGCAGTACTTC
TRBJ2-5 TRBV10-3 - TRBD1 CAISARGTGRETQYF TGTGCCATCAGTGCTCGGGGGACAGGTCGAGAGACCCAGTACTTC
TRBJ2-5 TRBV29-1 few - CSGRGGQETQYF TGCAGCGGCAGGGGGGGGCAAGAGACCCAGTACTTC
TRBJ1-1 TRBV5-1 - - CASSPPRGGNTEAFF TGCGCCAGCAGCCCTCCACGGGGCGGGAACACTGAAGCTTTCTTT
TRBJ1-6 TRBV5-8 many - CASSLAWGSPLHF TGTGCCAGCAGCTTGGCTTGGGGCTCACCCCTCCACTTT
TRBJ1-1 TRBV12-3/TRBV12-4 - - CASNKLGGNDEAFF TGTGCCAGCAACAAACTGGGGGGCAACGATGAAGCTTTCTTT
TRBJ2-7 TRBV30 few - CAWSVPDRDYEQYF TGTGCCTGGAGTGTACCGGACAGAGACTACGAGCAGTACTTC
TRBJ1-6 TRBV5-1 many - CASSFATGRNSPLHF TGCGCCAGCAGCTTTGCCACAGGGAGGAATTCACCCCTCCACTTT
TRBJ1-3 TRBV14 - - CASSRMGAGNTIYF TGTGCCAGCAGCCGCATGGGGGCTGGAAACACCATATATTTT
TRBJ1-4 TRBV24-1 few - CAWSPGSVDEKLFF TGTGCCTGGAGCCCAGGGTCCGTTGACGAAAAACTGTTTTTT
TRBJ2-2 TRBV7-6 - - CASSVRYTGELFF TGTGCCAGCAGCGTAAGATACACCGGGGAGCTGTTTTTT
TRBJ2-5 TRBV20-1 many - CSAETPAETQYF TGCAGTGCCGAAACCCCAGCGGAGACCCAGTACTTC
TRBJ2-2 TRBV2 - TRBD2 CASSGALAGGPGELFF TGTGCCAGCAGTGGGGCCCTAGCGGGAGGGCCCGGGGAGCTGTTTTTT
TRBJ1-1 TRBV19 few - CASSIVLATEAFF TGTGCCAGTAGTATTGTGTTGGCCACTGAAGCTTTCTTT
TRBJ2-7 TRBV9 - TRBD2 CASSVGLAATEQYF TGTGCCAGCAGCGTCGGACTAGCCGCCACCGAGCAGTACTTC
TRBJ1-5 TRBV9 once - CASSFRNSNQPQHF TGTGCCAGCAGCTTCAGGAATAGCAATCAGCCCCAGCATTTT
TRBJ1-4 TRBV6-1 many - CASSARGPRSEKLFF TGTGCCAGCAGTGCCCGGGGCCCGAGGAGTGAAAAACTGTTTTTT
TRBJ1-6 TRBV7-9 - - CASSRGDYNSPLHF TGTGCCAGCAGCCGAGGGGACTATAATTCACCCCTCCACTTT
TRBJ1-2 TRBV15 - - CATRRDLEGYGYTF TGTGCCACCAGAAGAGACTTGGAGGGCTATGGCTACACCTTC
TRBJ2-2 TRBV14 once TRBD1 CASSQMGQAYTGELFF TGTGCCAGCAGCCAGATGGGACAGGCCTACACCGGGGAGCTGTTTTTT
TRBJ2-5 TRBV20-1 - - CSATDGGETQYF TGCAGTGCAACGGACGGGGGAGAGACCCAGTACTTC